A selection of T cell receptor beta chains follows, all from one sample in a study of beta chain features in type 1 diabetes. Profiling relied on immunoSEQ multiplex PCR, and the TCRdb table lists in-frame clones only, not all of them. The profile shows 400,000 to 500,000 clones, approximately 13% of them singletons. The sequenced material came from naive CD4+ T cells from blood. The source is a man aged 25 to 40 in good health. CDR3s include the opening cysteine and the closing phenylalanine or tryptophan. A D gene is named only where the DNA matches it firmly. Clone size is not always given. Where it is, it says once, few, many or a class for expanded clones.

>few|TRBV5-6|TRBJ2-1|-
CASSVSGPRAYEQFF
TGTGCCAGCAGCGTGAGCGGGCCTCGGGCCTATGAGCAGTTCTTC
>-|TRBV20-1|TRBJ2-3|-
CSASREDTQYF
TGCAGTGCTAGTCGAGAAGATACGCAGTATTTT
>few|TRBV9|TRBJ1-4|-
CASGFRSFNEKLFF
TGTGCCAGCGGGTTTCGGTCCTTTAATGAAAAACTGTTTTTT
>-|TRBV7-8|TRBJ1-2|TRBD1
CASSPDRGQGYTF
TGTGCCAGCAGCCCAGACAGGGGCCAGGGCTACACCTTC
>-|TRBV25-1|TRBJ2-5|-
CASSDGQLQETQYF
TGTGCCAGCAGTGACGGACAGCTTCAAGAGACCCAGTACTTC
>-|TRBV4-1|TRBJ1-4|-
CASSQDESTKLFF
TGCGCCAGCAGCCAAGACGAGAGTACCAAACTGTTTTTT
>few|TRBV5-4|TRBJ2-2|TRBD2
CASSFTSGVGGELFF
TGTGCCAGCAGCTTCACTAGCGGGGTGGGCGGGGAGCTGTTTTTT
>-|TRBV4-1|TRBJ1-2|-
CASSQGSQVFYGYTF
TGCGCCAGCAGCCAAGGGAGCCAGGTTTTCTATGGCTACACCTTC
>few|TRBV9|TRBJ2-5|-
CASSLDGETQYF
TGTGCCAGCAGCCTAGACGGAGAGACCCAGTACTTC
>few|TRBV28|TRBJ1-6|-
CASSLQDITNSPLHF
TGTGCCAGCAGTTTGCAGGACATCACCAATTCACCCCTCCACTTT
>-|TRBV9|TRBJ2-5|TRBD2
CASSVGPGTTETQYF
TGTGCCAGCAGCGTAGGACCCGGGACTACAGAGACCCAGTACTTC
>-|TRBV5-1|TRBJ2-5|TRBD2
CASQAGGLKETQYF
TGCGCCAGCCAAGCGGGGGGACTTAAAGAGACCCAGTACTTC
>few|TRBV2|TRBJ2-1|-
CASSVSPNEQFF
TGTGCCAGCAGTGTGAGCCCCAATGAGCAGTTCTTC
>-|TRBV18|TRBJ2-1|-
CASSRSASEINDEQFF
TGTGCCAGCTCACGGTCAGCTAGCGAGATCAATGATGAGCAGTTCTTC
>-|TRBV25-1|TRBJ1-2|-
CASSALYGYTF
TGTGCCAGCAGTGCCCTTTATGGCTACACCTTC
>few|TRBV19|TRBJ2-3|TRBD2
CASSMGGKWTDTQYF
TGTGCCAGTAGTATGGGGGGGAAATGGACAGATACGCAGTATTTT
>few|TRBV30|TRBJ2-3|-
CAWSVLRLEGTDTQYF
TGTGCCTGGAGTGTACTTCGGCTAGAGGGGACAGATACGCAGTATTTT
>-|TRBV5-6|TRBJ2-3|-
CASRSRSTDTQYF
TGTGCCAGCCGCTCCAGGAGCACAGATACGCAGTATTTT
>few|TRBV28|TRBJ2-3|-
CASSLQGSQLTDTQYF
TGTGCCAGCAGTCTCCAGGGCTCTCAGCTCACAGATACGCAGTATTTT
>-|TRBV18|TRBJ1-2|TRBD1
CASSPPDRAGYTF
TGTGCCAGCTCACCACCCGACAGGGCGGGCTACACCTTC
>few|TRBV7-7|TRBJ2-4|-
CASFGLGAKNIQYF
TGTGCTAGCTTTGGGTTAGGGGCCAAAAACATTCAGTACTTC
>few|TRBV19|TRBJ2-6|TRBD1
CASSIFGTVPSSGANVLTF
TGTGCCAGTAGTATTTTTGGGACAGTTCCCTCCTCTGGGGCCAACGTCCTGACTTTC
>-|TRBV28|TRBJ2-3|-
CASSPLLGRVNTQYF
TGTGCCAGCAGTCCACTACTGGGCCGAGTAAATACGCAGTATTTT
>-|TRBV4-1|TRBJ2-5|TRBD2
CASSQEASGAAQYF
TGCGCCAGCAGCCAAGAGGCTAGCGGGGCGGCCCAGTACTTC
>-|TRBV9|TRBJ2-3|TRBD2
CASGVLAGGLSTDTQYF
TGTGCCAGCGGAGTACTAGCGGGGGGCCTGAGCACAGATACGCAGTATTTT
>-|TRBV7-2|TRBJ2-1|-
CASGLAPNEQFF
TGTGCCAGCGGACTCGCTCCTAATGAGCAGTTCTTC
>-|TRBV29-1|TRBJ2-3|TRBD2
CSVPGLAGVLDTQYF
TGCAGCGTTCCAGGACTAGCGGGAGTTTTAGATACGCAGTATTTT
>few|TRBV18|TRBJ2-1|TRBD2
CASSPGLRNEQFF
TGTGCCAGCTCCCCGGGACTACGCAATGAGCAGTTCTTC
>few|TRBV11-2|TRBJ1-1|TRBD1
CASSLARTGVAFF
TGTGCCAGCAGCTTAGCGCGGACAGGGGTGGCTTTCTTT
>-|TRBV5-6|TRBJ1-1|-
CASSFPKNTEAFF
TGTGCCAGCAGCTTTCCCAAGAACACTGAAGCTTTCTTT
>few|TRBV6-5|TRBJ2-1|TRBD2
CASTYAGGGPGEQFF
TGTGCCAGCACCTACGCGGGGGGAGGGCCGGGAGAGCAGTTCTTC
>-|TRBV30|TRBJ1-5|TRBD1
CAWSGDRGQPQHF
TGTGCCTGGAGCGGGGACAGGGGACAGCCCCAGCATTTT
>-|TRBV9|TRBJ1-1|-
CASSVSPGMGYTEAFF
TGTGCCAGCAGCGTATCCCCAGGGATGGGATACACTGAAGCTTTCTTT
>few|TRBV27|TRBJ1-2|-
CASSFAGSYGYTF
TGTGCCAGCAGTTTTGCGGGCAGCTATGGCTACACCTTC
>few|TRBV11-2|TRBJ2-5|-
CASSAGAGETQYF
TGTGCCAGCAGCGCGGGGGCGGGAGAGACCCAGTACTTC
>-|TRBV29-1|TRBJ2-5|-
CSVSLELETQYF
TGCAGCGTTTCTCTAGAGTTAGAGACCCAGTACTTC
>-|TRBV5-6|TRBJ1-2|-
CASSLEGRGYGYTF
TGTGCCAGCAGCTTGGAGGGCAGGGGATATGGCTACACCTTC
>-|TRBV6-6|TRBJ2-5|-
CASDQGQETQYF
TGTGCCAGCGATCAGGGCCAAGAGACCCAGTACTTC
>-|TRBV9|TRBJ1-2|-
CASSVGPGEWGYTF
TGTGCCAGCAGCGTGGGCCCAGGGGAGTGGGGCTACACCTTC
>-|TRBV7-9|TRBJ1-1|-
CASSLVEYTEAFF
TGTGCCAGCAGCTTAGTGGAGTACACTGAAGCTTTCTTT
>few|TRBV9|TRBJ1-1|TRBD1
CASSPHPRQGMNTEAFF
TGTGCCAGCAGCCCCCACCCCCGACAGGGCATGAACACTGAAGCTTTCTTT
>-|TRBV5-1|TRBJ2-6|-
CASSLVQGTSSGANVLTF
TGCGCCAGCAGCTTGGTTCAGGGCACAAGCTCTGGGGCCAACGTCCTGACTTTC
>-|TRBV18|TRBJ2-3|-
CASSPPATDTQYF
TGTGCCAGCTCACCCCCCGCGACAGATACGCAGTATTTT
>-|TRBV15|TRBJ1-2|-
CATSRDGGSPNYGYTF
TGTGCCACCAGCAGAGATGGGGGCAGCCCTAACTATGGCTACACCTTC
>few|TRBV30|TRBJ1-1|-
CAWSRGPIITEAFF
TGTGCCTGGAGTAGGGGACCAATAATCACTGAAGCTTTCTTT
>-|TRBV9|TRBJ2-1|-
CASSVGAESYNEQFF
TGTGCCAGCAGCGTAGGGGCGGAATCCTACAATGAGCAGTTCTTC
>few|TRBV19|TRBJ2-6|-
CATSVANVLTF
TGTGCCACCTCAGTGGCCAACGTCCTGACTTTC
>-|TRBV15|TRBJ1-5|-
CATSMPRGSNQPQHF
TGTGCCACCAGCATGCCAAGGGGCAGCAATCAGCCCCAGCATTTT